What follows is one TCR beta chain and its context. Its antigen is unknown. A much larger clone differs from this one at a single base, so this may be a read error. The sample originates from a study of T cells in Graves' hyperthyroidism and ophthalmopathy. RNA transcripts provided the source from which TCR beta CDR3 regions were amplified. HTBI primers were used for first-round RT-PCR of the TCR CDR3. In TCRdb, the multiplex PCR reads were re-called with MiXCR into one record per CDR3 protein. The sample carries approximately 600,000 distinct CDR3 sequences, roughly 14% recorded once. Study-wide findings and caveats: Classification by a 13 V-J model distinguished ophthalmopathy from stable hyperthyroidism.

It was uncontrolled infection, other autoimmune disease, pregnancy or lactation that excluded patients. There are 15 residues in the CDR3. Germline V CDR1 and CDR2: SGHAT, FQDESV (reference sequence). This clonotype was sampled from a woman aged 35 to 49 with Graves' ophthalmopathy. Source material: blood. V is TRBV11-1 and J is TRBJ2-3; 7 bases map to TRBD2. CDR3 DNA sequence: TGTTCCAGCAGTCCAGGACTAGGGGTCGCAGATACGCAGTATTTT. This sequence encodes CSSSPGLGVADTQYF.